This T cell receptor beta chain was sequenced for a study of T cell repertoires in cytomegalovirus infection. Overall study results and limits: Summed frequency of public TCR beta families distinguished CMV carriers with the relevant HLA.

The germline gives CDR1 SGHTA, CDR2 FQGNSA. The CDR3 contains 15 residues. With 1 base clipped from V and 5 bases from J, the junction kept 4 bases outside the gene matches. As concerns this clonotype: Its antigen is not known.

TCRdb processed the reads anew with MiXCR; each CDR3 protein has one entry. The table lists approximately 74,000 distinct CDR3 sequences, roughly 40% of them singletons, with 93% in the top ten. This sequence originates from a human donor in good health (CMV status not recorded). Some clones in this sample may be carry-over from other donors' samples. The chain uses TRBV7-2 and TRBJ2-1, with TRBD2 matching over 8 bases. The input for sequencing was CD8+ T cells from cultured PBMCs, taken from culture after CMV antigen stimulation. CDR3 protein: CASSLDTSGNNEQFF. The CDR3 nucleotides are TGTGCCAGCAGCTTAGATACTAGCGGAAACAATGAGCAGTTCTTC.